The clone carrying this T cell receptor (beta chain) was detected a few times. Its cognate antigen is unknown. The entry originates in a study of T-cell memory formation after mild COVID-19. Study-level information: In these data, TCR clusters were largely donor specific. Whole-study findings and limits: Confirmation of SARS-CoV-2 specificity was lacking for second-wave clones peaking day 37. Later expanders leaned toward CD4+, whereas clones contracting from day 15 to 85 were balanced CD4/CD8. Mostly located in CM and EM were contracting CD4+ clones, with contracting CD8+ clones located in EMRA.

Germline trimming cut 6 bases from V and 0 bases from J; bases unmatched to any gene: 5. The germline CDR1 and CDR2 sequences are DFQATT and SNEGSKA (reference sequence). CDR3 length: 15 residues. MiXCR, applied by TCRdb to the 5' RACE reads, yields one record per CDR3 protein. The table records 350,000 to 500,000 distinct CDR3 sequences, about a sixth of them present only once. The origin of this receptor is a young man who had mild COVID-19 (a few samples of this study predate the infection). Cell type and time point are not known. The sequenced material came from PBMCs or a T cell subset sorted from them (not recorded which). This sequence joins TRBV20-1 and TRBJ2-6, with TRBD1 matching over 7 bases. The CDR3 region has the DNA TGCAGTGCAACCGGGACAGACTCTGGGGCCAACGTCCTGACTTTC. It translates to CSATGTDSGANVLTF.